The 24 T cell receptor beta chains in this list originate from one sample, sequenced in a study of cytomegalovirus exposure and HLA in healthy donors. Assay: immunoSEQ multiplex PCR; the TCRdb copy retains only in-frame clones and omits some. Here the sample spans 100,000 to 150,000 clones, 86% being singletons. Sequenced input: PBMCs. The receptors derive from a man aged 18 to 30 in good health and CMV-seronegative.

This chain joins TRBV4-2 and TRBJ1-5; the D gene is possibly TRBD1 (6 bases). V lost 1 base to trimming and J lost 2 bases, with 15 bases between them. Looked up from germline, CDR1 is LGHNA and CDR2 is YNFKEQ. The length of the CDR3 is 17 residues. The CDR3 nucleotides read TGTGCCAGCAGCCAAGCTGGGGGGGCCGGGCGCAATCAGCCCCAGCATTTT. Protein product: CASSQAGGAGRNQPQHF.

The V call is TRBV2, the J call TRBJ2-7, with TRBD1 matching over 8 bases. The CDR3 runs 12 residues. The germline V gene encodes CDR1 SNHLY and CDR2 FYNNEI. V lost 11 bases, J lost 6 bases, and 9 bases stayed unmatched. In nucleotides, the CDR3 is TGTGCCCGCGGGGCAGGGGGCTTCGAGCAGTACTTC. Protein sequence: CARGAGGFEQYF.

The rearrangement joins TRBV27 to TRBJ2-3; 16 bases map to TRBD2. The ends lost 11 bases at V and 3 bases at J; junction bases unmatched: 20. From germline, CDR1 is MNHEY and CDR2 SMNVEV (reference sequence). This CDR3 is 20 amino acids long. This CDR3 is CAGVLEPPGLAGGPTDTQYF. The CDR3 DNA reads as TGTGCCGGCGTGCTGGAACCGCCGGGACTAGCGGGGGGGCCGACAGATACGCAGTATTTT.

The rearrangement joins TRBV6-6 to TRBJ2-3; a weak D match, TRBD2 (6 bases). This CDR3 has 13 residues. V was pared by 7 bases and J by 3 bases, with 11 bases between. Per germline, CDR1 MNHNY and CDR2 SVGAGI (reference sequence). The CDR3 region is CASKDRGTDTQYF. For the CDR3, the DNA is TGTGCCAGCAAGGATCGGGGGACAGATACGCAGTATTTT.

The chain has TRBV4-2 and TRBJ1-1, with a possible D match to TRBD1 (5 bases). CDR3 length: 16 residues. V gave up 0 bases and J gave up 0 bases, with 11 bases separating them. Germline V gives CDR1 LGHNA, CDR2 YNFKEQ. The CDR3 region is CASSQDLGQMNTEAFF. DNA for the CDR3: TGTGCCAGCAGCCAAGATCTTGGACAAATGAACACTGAAGCTTTCTTT.

V gene TRBV12-1 combines with J gene TRBJ2-3; the D call of TRBD2 is as the table states it, not checked on the DNA. TRBV12-1 is a pseudogene locus. This CDR3 is built from 18 residues. CDR3 loop: CASSFSPATSGGTDTQYF. CDR3 in DNA: TGTGCCAGCAGCTTTAGTCCGGCAACTAGCGGTGGCACAGATACGCAGTATTTT.

This clone was counted between two and nine times. V and J are TRBV5-1 and TRBJ2-7; 8 nucleotides match TRBD2. The CDR3 has 14 residues. With V trimmed by 3 bases and J by 6 bases, 8 bases remained unmatched. Germline loops: CDR1 SGHRS, CDR2 YFSETQ. CDR3 residues: CASSSGTRGVEQYF. CDR3 nucleotide sequence: TGCGCCAGCAGCTCGGGGACTAGAGGGGTCGAGCAGTACTTC. Looking up the rest from reference TRBV5-1 and TRBJ2-7 gives the full variable domain: KAGVTQTPRYLIKTRGQQVTLSCSPISGHRSVSWYQQTPGQGLQFLFEYFSETQRNKGNFPGRFSGRQFSNSRSEMNVSTLELGDSALYLCASSSGTRGVEQYFGPGTRLTVT.

The rearrangement links TRBV5-1 to TRBJ2-3, with 14 nucleotides matching TRBD2. This CDR3 is 19 amino acids long. With 0 bases clipped from V and 3 bases from J, the junction kept 9 bases outside the gene matches. Germline CDR1 and CDR2: SGHRS and YFSETQ. This CDR3 is CASSLGRTSGRIFTDTQYF. The CDR3 DNA follows: TGCGCCAGCAGCTTGGGGAGGACTAGCGGGAGGATTTTTACAGATACGCAGTATTTT.

This clone is a singleton in its sample. The V call is TRBV19, the J call TRBJ1-2; 7 nucleotides line up with TRBD1. The CDR3 consists of 16 residues. Trimming cost V 4 bases and J 2 bases; bases outside gene matches: 10. Per germline, CDR1 LNHDA and CDR2 SQIVND (reference sequence). CDR3 region: CASSTPRQGRNYGYTF. CDR3 coding DNA: TGTGCCAGTAGTACGCCAAGACAGGGACGGAACTATGGCTACACCTTC.

This clone was detected once. The V and J genes are TRBV11-2 and TRBJ2-7; D might be TRBD2 (5 bases). V lost 1 base to trimming and J lost 0 bases, with 16 bases between them. The CDR3 spans 17 residues. Germline V lookup: CDR1 SGHAT, CDR2 FQNNGV. CDR3 amino acids: CASSLGPWVGSSYEQYF. CDR3 in DNA: TGTGCCAGCAGCTTAGGGCCTTGGGTGGGGAGCTCCTACGAGCAGTACTTC.

The chain has TRBV6-5 and TRBJ1-1; TRBD1 might be the D (6 bases). Looked up from germline, CDR1 is MNHEY and CDR2 is SVGAGI. The CDR3 length is 13 residues. V was cut by 5 bases and J by 3 bases, with 10 bases left in between. The CDR3 region has the DNA TGTGCCAGCAGTGGGGGGGCGGACACTGAAGCTTTCTTT. Translating gives CASSGGADTEAFF.

The chain combines TRBV6-1 with TRBJ2-5; perhaps TRBD1 as D (5 bases). V was pared by 5 bases and J by 4 bases, with 14 bases between. The CDR3 spans 14 residues. CDR1 MNHNS and CDR2 SASEGT come from the germline V gene. Written as DNA, the CDR3 is TGTGCCAGCAGTCCAGTAGGGGTTAGAGAGACCCAGTACTTC. Its translation: CASSPVGVRETQYF.

The chain uses TRBV29-1 and TRBJ2-3, with 7 positions matching TRBD2. Germline loops: CDR1 SQVTM, CDR2 ANQGSEA. CDR3 length: 17 residues. The V gene end was trimmed by 4 bases and the J gene end by 0 bases; junction bases not matched to a gene: 13. The DNA for the CDR3 is TGCAGCGTTGCCCCCGCGGCTAGCGGAACTAGCACAGATACGCAGTATTTT. Encoded protein: CSVAPAASGTSTDTQYF.

This clone has just a few counts. The chain couples TRBV2 to TRBJ1-2, with 11 bases identical to TRBD1. CDR1 is SNHLY and CDR2 is FYNNEI in the germline V gene. CDR3 size: 14 residues. V lost 6 bases, J lost 8 bases, and 8 bases stayed unmatched. CDR3 DNA: TGTGCCAGCAGCCGTGGACAGGGGGCGAACGGCTACACCTTC. Its protein product is CASSRGQGANGYTF.

The chain has TRBV30 and TRBJ1-1, with TRBD1 as a possible D gene (6 bases). The CDR3 loop spans 11 amino acids. The germline gives CDR1 GTSNPN, CDR2 SVGIG (reference sequence). The CDR3 DNA follows: TGTTCAGGGCGAGGGGGCACTGAAGCTTTCTTT. This encodes CSGRGGTEAFF.

V is TRBV2 and J is TRBJ1-1; D is perhaps TRBD1 (5 bases). The germline V gene encodes CDR1 SNHLY and CDR2 FYNNEI. CDR3 length: 14 amino acids. The ends were cut back, 5 bases at V and 0 bases at J, with 10 bases in the middle. The CDR3 DNA follows: TGTGCCAGCAGTCTGACAGAGCTGAACACTGAAGCTTTCTTT. Its translation: CASSLTELNTEAFF.

CDR3 residues: CASSPGQGSYNEQFF. In DNA form, the CDR3 reads TGTGCCAGCAGCCCCGGACAGGGATCCTACAATGAGCAGTTCTTC. The V call is TRBV7-6, the J call TRBJ2-1; TRBD1 aligns across 8 bases. The length of the CDR3 is 15 residues. J gave up 1 base and V 5 bases, and 4 bases lay outside the gene matches. Germline assignment: CDR1 SGHVS and CDR2 FNYEAQ.

The chain has TRBV12-5 and TRBJ1-1, with D unresolved. The CDR3 contains 13 residues. Germline values: CDR1 LGHNT, CDR2 FRNRAP. Trimming took off 3 bases at V and 11 bases at J, with 16 bases between the two ends. This chain's CDR3 is CASGLFSARMAFF. The CDR3 nucleotides are TGTGCTAGTGGTTTATTCAGTGCCAGGATGGCTTTCTTT.

J is TRBJ1-4 and V is TRBV25-1, with D possibly matching TRBD1 (6 bases). The CDR3 totals 13 residues. CDR1 MGHDK and CDR2 SYGVNS come from the germline V gene. Trimming left V 5 bases short and J 8 bases short, with 12 bases between. DNA of the CDR3: TGTGCCAGCAGTTCCGGACAGAGGGAAAAACTGTTTTTT. Amino acids: CASSSGQREKLFF.

This chain uses TRBV25-1 with TRBJ2-5; 8 bases fit TRBD1. CDR3 size: 12 residues. From germline, CDR1 is MGHDK and CDR2 SYGVNS. V trimming: 11 bases; J trimming: 5 bases; junction bases outside the gene matches: 7. Written as DNA, the CDR3 is TGTGCCGCAGGGGGCACCGGGGAGACCCAGTACTTC. Protein product: CAAGGTGETQYF. Full variable domain (rest looked up from reference TRBV25-1 and TRBJ2-5): EADIYQTPRYLVIGTGKKITLECSQTMGHDKMYWYQQDPGMELHLIHYSYGVNSTEKGDLSSESTVSRIRTEHFPLTLESARPSHTSQYLCAAGGTGETQYFGPGTRLLVL.

This clone was seen a handful of times. The chain couples TRBV5-1 to TRBJ1-4, with TRBD1 as a possible D gene (6 bases). Trimming took 0 bases from V and 10 from J, leaving 13 bases between them. Germline V lookup: CDR1 SGHRS, CDR2 YFSETQ. CDR3 length: 14 amino acids. CDR3 in amino acids: CASSLAGAGGKLFF. CDR3 nucleotides: TGCGCCAGCAGCTTGGCAGGGGCTGGCGGAAAACTGTTTTTT.

This clone was recorded only once. The chain employs TRBV5-1 and TRBJ2-1; TRBD2 matches at 12 bases. J was trimmed by 9 bases and V by 2 bases; bases with no gene match: 6. This CDR3 spans 15 amino acids. The germline V gene has CDR1 SGHRS and CDR2 YFSETQ. The CDR3 DNA sequence: TGCGCCAGCAGCTTAACTAGCGGGGGGCAGGGTGAGCAGTTCTTC. This codes for CASSLTSGGQGEQFF.

V and J are TRBV4-2 and TRBJ1-1; 7 bases map to TRBD1. The CDR3 extends over 14 amino acids. Losses at the gene ends were 2 bases for V and 6 bases for J; bases not matched to a gene: 6. CDR1 is LGHNA and CDR2 is YNFKEQ in the germline V gene. The CDR3 coding sequence is TGTGCCAGCAGCCAAAGGGGGCTGAGTGCTGAAGCTTTCTTT. Its translation: CASSQRGLSAEAFF.

This clone was observed a single time. The chain is built from TRBV5-4 and TRBJ1-2; D is undetermined. V lost 0 bases and J 3 bases, leaving 9 bases between the germline ends. CDR3 size: 14 residues. CDR1 is SGHNT, CDR2 YYREEE, per germline (reference sequence). The CDR3 protein is CASSLEEAHYGYTF. The CDR3 region has the DNA TGTGCCAGCAGCTTGGAGGAGGCCCACTATGGCTACACCTTC.